This TCR beta chain was found in a study of blood T cell repertoires in COVID-19 (dated by TCRdb to about 2020). Regarding the study in general: Collaborator samples came from the United States, Italy and Spain and covered acute and convalescent phases of COVID-19. The samples were drawn from the first 160 participants of the ongoing ImmuneRACE study and from 950 to 1,500 subjects provided by 6 global collaborators. The repertoires were released in a freely available public database intended as a resource for research on the immune response to SARS-CoV-2. The dataset comprised deeply sampled blood TCRbeta repertoires from subjects exposed to, actively infected with, or recovered from COVID-19. The sample metadata nearly always contained a de-identified subject ID, COVID-19 status, age in years and sex. The material from the prospective study consisted of cDNA or gDNA derived from T cells, B-cell-depleted T cells, or PBMCs. Where HLA class I and class II types were available, the types were taken from metadata supplied by the sample provider, not from assay-based typing. General conclusions and limits of the study: How much clinical and demographic metadata was included differed by source and by participant, and the metadata was provided uncurated.

TCRbeta CDR3 regions were amplified from genomic DNA by means of the immunoSEQ Assay, a bias-controlled multiplex PCR. The original pipeline was this. The number of nucleated cells in each sample was estimated by amplification of reference gene primers within the assay. To quantify the absolute abundance of each unique TCRbeta CDR3 rearrangement, sequence reads were collapsed and filtered. For each sample, productive Simpson clonality was calculated as the square root of Simpson's diversity index across productive rearrangements. The source is immuneACCESS, and TCRdb retained only in-frame sequences with V and J called. Part of the clones is not carried over; for the studies checked, unresolved V genes explain less than half of this, and the remainder is unexplained. That table supplies the V and J calls and clone size; D and trimming were determined from the DNA. The sample table contains tens of thousands of clones; only one count was recorded for approximately 88% of them. The top ten clones comprise 5.8% of the sample.

Details on this clone: The antigen this receptor binds is unknown. Base qualities are not at hand, and no much larger clone is one base apart.

Collaborating institutions collected whole blood in K2EDTA tubes following their own protocols. For TCRbeta analysis, collaborators shipped samples in one of three forms: frozen whole blood, isolated PBMCs, or DNA extracted from either of those sample types. Its CDR3 holds 16 amino acids, cysteine through phenylalanine. Solely the CDR3 DNA is kept, with 48 bases framed from the first base. The CDR1 and CDR2 encoded by the germline V gene (reference sequence) are SGHNT and YYREEE. Trimming removed 3 bases from V and 1 base from J; the gene matches leave 6 bases unexplained. Sequenced: peripheral blood. This TCR derives from a middle-aged man with active COVID-19. The chain links TRBV5-4 with TRBJ2-2, and 7 junction bases match TRBD1. The bases read TGTGCCAGCAGCTCGGCGACAGGGAGGAACACCGGGGAGCTGTTTTTT. Protein translation: CASSSATGRNTGELFF.